The 10 T cell receptor beta chains below all came from one sample that was sequenced in a study of cytomegalovirus exposure and HLA in healthy donors. It was with 60 Vbeta and 13 Jbeta primers that the PCR ran. Sequencing was performed with immunoSEQ multiplex PCR; in TCRdb, only in-frame clones are kept and a portion is missing. This sample contains around 130,000 clones. The sequencing sample was made of PBMCs. Receptor source: a woman between 40 and 50 years old in good health and CMV-seronegative.

The chain employs TRBV6-1 and TRBJ1-2; 7 bases are a match to TRBD1. The CDR3 loop spans 12 amino acids. CDR1 and CDR2 (germline): MNHNS, SASEGT. The J segment lost 8 bases and the V segment lost 4 bases, leaving 4 bases of the junction unmatched. The CDR3 DNA reads as TGTGCCAGCAGTGTGACAGGGTACGGCTACACCTTC. Its translation is CASSVTGYGYTF.

The chain uses TRBV7-2 and TRBJ1-2, with D maybe TRBD1 (6 bases). Trimming took off 7 bases at V and 5 bases at J, with 17 bases between the two ends. The CDR3 is 14 residues long. Germline loops: CDR1 SGHTA, CDR2 FQGNSA. The CDR3: CASTIGTNSYGYTF. The CDR3 DNA reads TGTGCCAGCACTATCGGGACAAATTCATATGGCTACACCTTC.

The chain links TRBV5-6 to TRBJ2-3; the match to TRBD2 covers 9 bases. This CDR3 comprises 15 residues. Germline CDR1 and CDR2: SGHDT and YYEEEE. The J segment lost 5 bases and the V segment lost 4 bases, leaving 8 bases of the junction unmatched. The CDR3 here is CASSGPGTSQDTQYF. The CDR3 bases are TGTGCCAGCAGCGGACCCGGGACTAGCCAAGATACGCAGTATTTT.

J is TRBJ1-5 and V is TRBV28; 8 bases line up with TRBD1. Germline CDR1 is MDHEN and CDR2 is SYDVKM. Trimming at V came to 6 bases and at J to 5 bases, leaving 6 bases not matched to a gene. CDR3 length equals 14 residues. CDR3 region: CASSRGQGDQPQHF. Written as DNA, the CDR3 is TGTGCCAGCAGCCGTGGACAGGGAGATCAGCCCCAGCATTTT.

The chain is built from TRBV5-4 and TRBJ2-7, with D perhaps TRBD1 (6 bases). V lost 4 bases and J 4 bases, leaving 12 bases between the germline ends. The CDR3 extends over 13 amino acids. Germline-derived CDR1 and CDR2 are SGHNT and YYREEE (reference sequence). The CDR3 region has the DNA TGTGCCAGCAGCCCACAGGGCAGGTACGAGCAGTACTTC. The encoded protein is CASSPQGRYEQYF.

The chain couples TRBV6-6 to TRBJ2-3, with D unclear. V lost 0 bases to trimming and J lost 4 bases, with 5 bases between them. The CDR3 loop spans 13 amino acids. Germline CDR1 and CDR2: MNHNY and SVGAGI (reference sequence). The CDR3 is CASSYSRPDTQYF. In DNA form, the CDR3 reads TGTGCCAGCAGTTACTCTCGTCCAGATACGCAGTATTTT.

This chain joins TRBV6-5 and TRBJ2-1; D might be TRBD1 (5 bases). The CDR3 contains 14 residues. The germline CDR1 and CDR2 sequences are MNHEY and SVGAGI. Trimming cost V 6 bases and J 13 bases, with 22 bases left between them. CDR3 nucleotide sequence: TGTGCCAGCAGAGAAGGTAGTCTGGGGCCACGTCAGTTCTTC. Its protein product is CASREGSLGPRQFF.

The chain joins TRBV7-3 to TRBJ2-2, with a tentative D call TRBD2 (6 bases). Germline CDR1 SGHTA, CDR2 FQGTGA. The ends were cut back, 2 bases at V and 2 bases at J, with 21 bases in the middle. The CDR3 is made up of 19 amino acids. This CDR3 reads CASSLGTPTYGGNTGELFF. CDR3 nucleotide sequence: TGTGCCAGCAGCTTAGGCACCCCCACGTACGGGGGAAACACCGGGGAGCTGTTTTTT.

This chain connects TRBV7-8 to TRBJ2-3; 10 bases align to TRBD2. The CDR3 is 17 amino acids. Germline V CDR1 and CDR2: SGHVS, FQNEAQ. V trimming: 4 bases; J trimming: 0 bases; junction bases outside the gene matches: 7. Written as DNA, the CDR3 is TGTGCCAGCAGCTCCGGGACTAGCGTTTCTAGCACAGATACGCAGTATTTT. The encoded protein is CASSSGTSVSSTDTQYF. Full variable domain (rest looked up from reference TRBV7-8 and TRBJ2-3): GAGVSQSPRYKVAKRGQDVALRCDPISGHVSLFWYQQALGQGPEFLTYFQNEAQLDKSGLPSDRFFAERPEGSVSTLKIQRTQQEDSAVYLCASSSGTSVSSTDTQYFGPGTRLTVL.

The genes are TRBV7-2 and TRBJ2-3, with 14 bases matching TRBD2. V dropped 5 bases and J dropped 6; count of bases not matched to a gene: 10. The germline V gene encodes CDR1 SGHTA and CDR2 FQGNSA. CDR3 length: 17 residues. The CDR3 DNA is TGTGCCAGCAGCATACGGACTAGCGGGGGGCCGGGTGATACGCAGTATTTT. Translation gives CASSIRTSGGPGDTQYF.